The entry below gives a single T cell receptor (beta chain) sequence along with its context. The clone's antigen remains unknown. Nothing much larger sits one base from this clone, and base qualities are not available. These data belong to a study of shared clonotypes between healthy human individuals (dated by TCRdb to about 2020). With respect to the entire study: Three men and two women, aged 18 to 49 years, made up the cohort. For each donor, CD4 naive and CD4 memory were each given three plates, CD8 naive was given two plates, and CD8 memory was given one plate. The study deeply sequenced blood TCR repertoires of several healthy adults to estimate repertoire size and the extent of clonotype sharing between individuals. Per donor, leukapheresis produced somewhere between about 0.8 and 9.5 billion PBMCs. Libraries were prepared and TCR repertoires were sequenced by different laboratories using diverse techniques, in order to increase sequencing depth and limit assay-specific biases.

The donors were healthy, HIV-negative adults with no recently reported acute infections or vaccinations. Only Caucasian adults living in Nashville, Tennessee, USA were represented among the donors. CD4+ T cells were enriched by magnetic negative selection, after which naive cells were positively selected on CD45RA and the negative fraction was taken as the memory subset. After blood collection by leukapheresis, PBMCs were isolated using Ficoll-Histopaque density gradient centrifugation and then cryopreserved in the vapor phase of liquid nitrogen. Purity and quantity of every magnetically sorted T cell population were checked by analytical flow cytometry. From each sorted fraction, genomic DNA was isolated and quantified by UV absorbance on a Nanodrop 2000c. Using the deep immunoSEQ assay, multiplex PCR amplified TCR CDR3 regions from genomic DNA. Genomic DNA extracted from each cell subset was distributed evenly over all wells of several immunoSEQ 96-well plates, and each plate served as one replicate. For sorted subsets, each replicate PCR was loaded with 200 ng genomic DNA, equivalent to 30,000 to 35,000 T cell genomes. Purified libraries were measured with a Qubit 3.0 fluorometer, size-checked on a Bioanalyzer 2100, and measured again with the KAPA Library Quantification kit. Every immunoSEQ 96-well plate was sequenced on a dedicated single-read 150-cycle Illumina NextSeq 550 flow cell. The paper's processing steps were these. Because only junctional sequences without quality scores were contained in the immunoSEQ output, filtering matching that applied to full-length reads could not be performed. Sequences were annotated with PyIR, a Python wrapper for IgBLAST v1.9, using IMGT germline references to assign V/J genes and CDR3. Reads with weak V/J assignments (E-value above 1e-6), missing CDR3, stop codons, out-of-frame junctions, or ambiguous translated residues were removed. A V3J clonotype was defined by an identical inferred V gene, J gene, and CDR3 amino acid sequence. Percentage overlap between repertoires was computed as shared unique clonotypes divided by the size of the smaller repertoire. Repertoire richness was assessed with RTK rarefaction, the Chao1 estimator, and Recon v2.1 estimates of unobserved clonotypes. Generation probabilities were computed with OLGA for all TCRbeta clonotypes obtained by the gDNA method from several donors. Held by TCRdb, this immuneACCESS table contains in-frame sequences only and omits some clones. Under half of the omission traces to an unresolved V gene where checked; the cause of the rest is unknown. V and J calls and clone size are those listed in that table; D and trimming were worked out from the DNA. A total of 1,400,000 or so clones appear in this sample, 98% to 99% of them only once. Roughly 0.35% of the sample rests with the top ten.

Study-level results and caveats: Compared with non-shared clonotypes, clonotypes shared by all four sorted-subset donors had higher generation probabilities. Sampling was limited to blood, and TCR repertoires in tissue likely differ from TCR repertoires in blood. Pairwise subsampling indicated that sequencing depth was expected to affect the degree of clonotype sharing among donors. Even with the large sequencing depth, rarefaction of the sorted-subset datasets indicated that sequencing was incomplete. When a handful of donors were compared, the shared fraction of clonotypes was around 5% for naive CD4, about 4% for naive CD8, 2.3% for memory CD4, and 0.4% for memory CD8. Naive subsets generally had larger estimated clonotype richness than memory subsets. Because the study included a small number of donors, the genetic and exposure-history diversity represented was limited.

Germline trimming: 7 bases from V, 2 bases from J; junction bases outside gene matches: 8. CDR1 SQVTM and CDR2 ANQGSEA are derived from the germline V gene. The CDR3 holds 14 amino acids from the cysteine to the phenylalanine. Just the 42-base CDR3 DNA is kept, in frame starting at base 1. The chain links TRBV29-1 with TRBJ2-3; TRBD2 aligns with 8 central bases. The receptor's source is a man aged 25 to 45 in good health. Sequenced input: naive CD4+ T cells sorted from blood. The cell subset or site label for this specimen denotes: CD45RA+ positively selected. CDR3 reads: CSARLALFTDTQYF. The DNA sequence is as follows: TGCAGCGCTAGACTAGCGCTGTTCACAGATACGCAGTATTTT.